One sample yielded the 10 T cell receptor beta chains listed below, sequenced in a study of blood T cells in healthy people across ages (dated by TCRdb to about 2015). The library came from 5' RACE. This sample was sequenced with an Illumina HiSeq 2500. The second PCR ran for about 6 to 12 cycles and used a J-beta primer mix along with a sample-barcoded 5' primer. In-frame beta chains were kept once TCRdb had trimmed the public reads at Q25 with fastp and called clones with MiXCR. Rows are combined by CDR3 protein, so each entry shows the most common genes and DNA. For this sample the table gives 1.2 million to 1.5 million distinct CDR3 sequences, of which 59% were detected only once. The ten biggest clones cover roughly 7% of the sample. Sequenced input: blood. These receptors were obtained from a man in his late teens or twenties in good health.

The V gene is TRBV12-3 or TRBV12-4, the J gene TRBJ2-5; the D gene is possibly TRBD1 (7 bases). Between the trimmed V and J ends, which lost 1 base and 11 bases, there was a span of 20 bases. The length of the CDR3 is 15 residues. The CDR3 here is CASSLGQGRGGEQYF. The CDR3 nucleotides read TGTGCCAGCAGTTTAGGACAGGGACGGGGAGGAGAGCAGTACTTC.

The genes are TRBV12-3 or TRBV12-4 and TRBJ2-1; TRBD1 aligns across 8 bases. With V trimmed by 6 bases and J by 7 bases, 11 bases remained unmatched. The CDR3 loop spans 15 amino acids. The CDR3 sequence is CASSRGTGDGNEQFF. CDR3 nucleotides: TGTGCCAGCAGCCGCGGGACAGGAGATGGGAATGAGCAGTTCTTC.

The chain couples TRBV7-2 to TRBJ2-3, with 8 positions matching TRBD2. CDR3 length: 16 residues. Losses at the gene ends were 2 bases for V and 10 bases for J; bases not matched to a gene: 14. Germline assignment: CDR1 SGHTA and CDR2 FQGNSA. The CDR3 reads CASSLLVASGSGAQYF. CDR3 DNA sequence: TGTGCCAGCAGCTTACTCGTGGCTAGCGGGTCGGGCGCGCAGTATTTT.

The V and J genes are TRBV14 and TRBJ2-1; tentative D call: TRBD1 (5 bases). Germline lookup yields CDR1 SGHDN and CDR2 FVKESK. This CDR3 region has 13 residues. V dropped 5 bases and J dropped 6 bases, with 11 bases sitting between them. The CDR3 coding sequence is TGTGCCAGCAGCTTCGATAGGGGCAATGAGCAGTTCTTC. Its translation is CASSFDRGNEQFF.

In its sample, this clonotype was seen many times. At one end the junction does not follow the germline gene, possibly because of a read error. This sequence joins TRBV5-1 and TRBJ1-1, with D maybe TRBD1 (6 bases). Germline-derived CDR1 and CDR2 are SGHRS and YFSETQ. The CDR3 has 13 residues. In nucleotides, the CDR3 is TGTGCCAGCAGTTCGGGACAGAACACTGAAGCTTTCTTT. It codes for CASSSGQNTEAFF.

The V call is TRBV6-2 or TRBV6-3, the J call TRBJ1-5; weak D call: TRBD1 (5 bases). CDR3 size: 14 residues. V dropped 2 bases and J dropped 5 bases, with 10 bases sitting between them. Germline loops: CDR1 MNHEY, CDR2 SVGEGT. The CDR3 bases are TGTGCCAGCAGTTACAGGGGTCGGGATCAGCCCCAGCATTTT. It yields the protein CASSYRGRDQPQHF.

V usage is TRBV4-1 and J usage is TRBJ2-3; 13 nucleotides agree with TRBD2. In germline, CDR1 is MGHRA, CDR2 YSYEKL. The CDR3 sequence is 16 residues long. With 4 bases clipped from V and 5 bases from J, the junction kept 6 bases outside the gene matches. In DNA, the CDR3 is TGCGCCAGCAGCCCGACTAGCGGGGGGATTCTAGATACGCAGTATTTT. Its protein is CASSPTSGGILDTQYF.

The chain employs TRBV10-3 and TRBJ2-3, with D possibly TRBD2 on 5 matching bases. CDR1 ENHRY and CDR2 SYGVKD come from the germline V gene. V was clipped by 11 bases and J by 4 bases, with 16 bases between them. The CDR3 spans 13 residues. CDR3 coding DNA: TGTGCCTTAAGAGGGCTCGTGTCAGATACGCAGTATTTT. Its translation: CALRGLVSDTQYF.

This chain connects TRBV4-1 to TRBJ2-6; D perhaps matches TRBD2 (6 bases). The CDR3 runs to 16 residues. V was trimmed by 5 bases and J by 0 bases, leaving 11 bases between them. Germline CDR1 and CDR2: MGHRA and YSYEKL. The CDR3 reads CASSATGLSGANVLTF. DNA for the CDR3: TGCGCCAGCAGCGCGACGGGACTCTCTGGGGCCAACGTCCTGACTTTC.

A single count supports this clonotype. As DNA, the CDR3 is TGTGCCAGCAGCACGGGAGCGGGCCACACCTTC. Its translation is CASSTGAGHTF. This chain connects TRBV6-5 to TRBJ1-2; no reliable D call. The CDR3 spans 11 residues. The V and J ends lost 6 bases and 12 bases respectively, with 14 bases between them. In germline, CDR1 is MNHEY, CDR2 SVGAGI.